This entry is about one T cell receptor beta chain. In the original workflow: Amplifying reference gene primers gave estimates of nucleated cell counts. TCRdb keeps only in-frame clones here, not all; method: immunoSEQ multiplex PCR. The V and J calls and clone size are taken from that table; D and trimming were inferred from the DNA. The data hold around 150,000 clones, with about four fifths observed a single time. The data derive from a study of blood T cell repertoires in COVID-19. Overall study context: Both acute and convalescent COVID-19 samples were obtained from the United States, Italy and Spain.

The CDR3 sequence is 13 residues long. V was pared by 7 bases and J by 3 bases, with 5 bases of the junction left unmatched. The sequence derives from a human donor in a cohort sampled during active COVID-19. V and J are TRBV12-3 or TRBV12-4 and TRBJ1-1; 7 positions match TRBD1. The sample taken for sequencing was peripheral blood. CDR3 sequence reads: CASKVQGDTEAFF. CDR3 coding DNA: TGTGCCAGCAAGGTTCAGGGGGACACTGAAGCTTTCTTT.